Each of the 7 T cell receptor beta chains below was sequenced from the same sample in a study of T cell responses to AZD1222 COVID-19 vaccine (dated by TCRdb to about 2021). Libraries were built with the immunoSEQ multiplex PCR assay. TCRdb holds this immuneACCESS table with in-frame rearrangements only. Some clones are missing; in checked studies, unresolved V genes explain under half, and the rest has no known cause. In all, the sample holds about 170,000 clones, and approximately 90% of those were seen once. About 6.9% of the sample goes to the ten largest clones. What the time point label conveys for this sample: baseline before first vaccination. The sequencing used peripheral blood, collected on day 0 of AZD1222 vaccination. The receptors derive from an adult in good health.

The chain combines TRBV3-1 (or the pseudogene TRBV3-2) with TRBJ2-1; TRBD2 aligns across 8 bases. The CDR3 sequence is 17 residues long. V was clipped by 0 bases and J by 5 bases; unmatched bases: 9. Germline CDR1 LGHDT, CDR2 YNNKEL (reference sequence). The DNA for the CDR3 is TGTGCCAGCAGCCAAGATTTTGCGGGGGGCAGAAACAATGAGCAGTTCTTC. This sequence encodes CASSQDFAGGRNNEQFF.

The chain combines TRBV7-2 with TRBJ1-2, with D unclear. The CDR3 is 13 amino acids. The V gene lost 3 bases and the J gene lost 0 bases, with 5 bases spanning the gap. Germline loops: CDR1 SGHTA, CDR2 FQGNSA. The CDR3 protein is CASSFRANYGYTF. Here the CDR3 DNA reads TGTGCCAGCAGCTTTCGGGCTAACTATGGCTACACCTTC.

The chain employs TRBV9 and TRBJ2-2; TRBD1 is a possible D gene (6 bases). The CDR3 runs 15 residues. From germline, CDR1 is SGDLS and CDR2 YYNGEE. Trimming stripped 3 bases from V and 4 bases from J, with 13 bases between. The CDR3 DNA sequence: TGTGCCAGCAGCGGGGCAGGGGCGGGCACCGGGGAGCTGTTTTTT. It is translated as CASSGAGAGTGELFF.

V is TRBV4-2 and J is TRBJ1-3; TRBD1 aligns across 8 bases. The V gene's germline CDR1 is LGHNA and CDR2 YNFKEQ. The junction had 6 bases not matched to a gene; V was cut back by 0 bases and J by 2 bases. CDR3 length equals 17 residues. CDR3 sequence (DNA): TGTGCCAGCAGCCAAGACCGCACAGGGGGTCCTGGAAACACCATATATTTT. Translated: CASSQDRTGGPGNTIYF.

The CDR3 nucleotides are TGTGCCAGCAGCCCAGGGTACTATGGCTACACCTTC. This sequence encodes CASSPGYYGYTF. The chain links TRBV3-1 (or the pseudogene TRBV3-2) to TRBJ1-2; a possible D gene is TRBD1 (5 bases). The V and J ends lost 4 bases and 3 bases respectively, with 6 bases between them. Germline V gene data show CDR1 as LGHDT and CDR2 as YNNKEL (reference sequence). CDR3 length: 12 residues.

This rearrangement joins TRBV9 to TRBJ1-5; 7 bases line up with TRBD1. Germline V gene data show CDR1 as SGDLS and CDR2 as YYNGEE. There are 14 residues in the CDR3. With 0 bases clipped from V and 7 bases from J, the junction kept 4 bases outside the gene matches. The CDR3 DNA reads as TGTGCCAGCAGCGTAGGGGAGACAGGGCAGCCCCAGCATTTT. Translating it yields CASSVGETGQPQHF.

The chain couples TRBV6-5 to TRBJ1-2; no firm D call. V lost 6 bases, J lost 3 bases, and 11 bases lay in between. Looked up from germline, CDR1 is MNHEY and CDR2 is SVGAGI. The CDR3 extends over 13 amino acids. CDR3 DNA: TGTGCCAGCAGACTGGCCCGGGACTATGGCTACACCTTC. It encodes CASRLARDYGYTF.